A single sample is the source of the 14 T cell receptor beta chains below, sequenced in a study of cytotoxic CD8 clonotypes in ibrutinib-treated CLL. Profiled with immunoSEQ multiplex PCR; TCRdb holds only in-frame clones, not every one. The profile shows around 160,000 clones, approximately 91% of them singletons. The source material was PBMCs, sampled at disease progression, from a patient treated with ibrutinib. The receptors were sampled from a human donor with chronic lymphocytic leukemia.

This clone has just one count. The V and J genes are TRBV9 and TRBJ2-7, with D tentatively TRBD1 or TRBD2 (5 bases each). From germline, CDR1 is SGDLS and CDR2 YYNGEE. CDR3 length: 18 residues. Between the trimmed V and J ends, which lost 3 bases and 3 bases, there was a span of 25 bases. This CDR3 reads CASSAPARGESASYEQYF. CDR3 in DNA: TGTGCCAGCAGCGCCCCGGCGAGGGGCGAGAGTGCCAGCTACGAGCAGTACTTC.

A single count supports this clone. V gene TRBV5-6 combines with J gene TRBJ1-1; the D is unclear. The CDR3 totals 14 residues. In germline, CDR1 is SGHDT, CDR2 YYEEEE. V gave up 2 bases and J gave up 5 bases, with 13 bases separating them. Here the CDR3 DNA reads TGTGCCAGCAGCTTCGGGCGGTCGTTGACTGAAGCTTTCTTT. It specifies CASSFGRSLTEAFF.

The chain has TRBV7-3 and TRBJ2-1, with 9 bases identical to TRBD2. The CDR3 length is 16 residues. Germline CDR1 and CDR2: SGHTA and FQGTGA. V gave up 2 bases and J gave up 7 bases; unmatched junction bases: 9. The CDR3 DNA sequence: TGTGCCAGCAGCTTATATGTAGCGGGAGTTATGAATGAGCAGTTCTTC. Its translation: CASSLYVAGVMNEQFF. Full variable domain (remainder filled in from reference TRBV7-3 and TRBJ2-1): GAGVSQTPSNKVTEKGKYVELRCDPISGHTALYWYRQSLGQGPEFLIYFQGTGAADDSGLPNDRFFAVRPEGSVSTLKIQRTERGDSAVYLCASSLYVAGVMNEQFFGPGTRLTVL.

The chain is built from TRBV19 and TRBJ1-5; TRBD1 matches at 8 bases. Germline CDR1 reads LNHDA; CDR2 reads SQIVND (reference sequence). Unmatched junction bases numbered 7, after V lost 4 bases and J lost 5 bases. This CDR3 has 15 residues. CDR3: CASSNRGTGHQPQHF. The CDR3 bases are TGTGCCAGTAGTAATCGTGGGACAGGTCATCAGCCCCAGCATTTT.

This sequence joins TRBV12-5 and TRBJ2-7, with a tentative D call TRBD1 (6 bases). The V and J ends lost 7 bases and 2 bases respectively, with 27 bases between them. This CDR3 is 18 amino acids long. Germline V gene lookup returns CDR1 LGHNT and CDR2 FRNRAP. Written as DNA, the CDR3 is TGTGCTAGTGCCTTGCTAAGGGGGATCGACAGGTACACCTACGAGCAGTACTTC. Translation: CASALLRGIDRYTYEQYF.

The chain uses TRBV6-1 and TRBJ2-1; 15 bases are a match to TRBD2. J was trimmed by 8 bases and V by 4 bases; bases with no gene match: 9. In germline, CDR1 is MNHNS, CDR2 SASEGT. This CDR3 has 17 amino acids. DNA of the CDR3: TGTGCCAGCAGTGCCAGGACTAGCGGGAGGGCCTGGGATGAGCAGTTCTTC. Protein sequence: CASSARTSGRAWDEQFF.

The CDR3, as DNA: TGTGCCAGCAGCTCCCTACGGACTAGCGGGACCCACGAGCAGTACTTC. Translating gives CASSSLRTSGTHEQYF. This sequence joins TRBV5-4 and TRBJ2-7; 12 positions match TRBD2. V lost 3 bases, J lost 5 bases, and 9 bases stayed unmatched. The CDR3 covers 16 residues. Germline lookup yields CDR1 SGHNT and CDR2 YYREEE (reference sequence).

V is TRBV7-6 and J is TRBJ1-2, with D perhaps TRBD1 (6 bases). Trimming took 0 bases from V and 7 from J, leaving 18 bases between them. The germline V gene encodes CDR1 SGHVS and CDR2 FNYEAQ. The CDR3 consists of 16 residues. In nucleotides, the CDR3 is TGTGCCAGCAGCTTAGCTGGTCCAGGGGATTTCGGTGGCTACACCTTC. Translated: CASSLAGPGDFGGYTF. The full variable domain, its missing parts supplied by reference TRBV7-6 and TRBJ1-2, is GAGVSQSPRYKVTKRGQDVALRCDPISGHVSLYWYRQALGQGPEFLTYFNYEAQQDKSGLPNDRFSAERPEGSISTLTIQRTEQRDSAMYRCASSLAGPGDFGGYTFGSGTRLTVV.

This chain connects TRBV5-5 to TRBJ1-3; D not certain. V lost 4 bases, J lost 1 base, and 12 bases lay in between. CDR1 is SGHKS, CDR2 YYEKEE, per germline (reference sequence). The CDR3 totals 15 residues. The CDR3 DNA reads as TGTGCCAGCAGCCCGGAAGGGTATTCTGGAAACACCATATATTTT. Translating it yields CASSPEGYSGNTIYF.

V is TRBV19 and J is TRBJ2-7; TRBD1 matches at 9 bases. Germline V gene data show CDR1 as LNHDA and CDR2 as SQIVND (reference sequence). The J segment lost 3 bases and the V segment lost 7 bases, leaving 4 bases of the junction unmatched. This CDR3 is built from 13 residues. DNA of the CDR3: TGTGCCAGTATTTCGACAGGGGGCTACGAGCAGTACTTC. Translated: CASISTGGYEQYF.

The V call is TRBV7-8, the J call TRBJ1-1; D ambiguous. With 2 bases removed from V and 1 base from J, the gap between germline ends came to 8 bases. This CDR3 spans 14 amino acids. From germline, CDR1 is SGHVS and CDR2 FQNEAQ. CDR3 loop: CASSLSRENTEAFF. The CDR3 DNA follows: TGTGCCAGCAGCTTATCTAGGGAGAACACTGAAGCTTTCTTT.

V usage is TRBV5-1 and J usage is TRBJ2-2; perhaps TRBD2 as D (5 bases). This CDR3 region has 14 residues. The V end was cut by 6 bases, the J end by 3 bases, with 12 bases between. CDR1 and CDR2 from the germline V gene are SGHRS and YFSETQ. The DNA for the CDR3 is TGCGCCAGCACCCTAGGAGGTTACACCGGGGAGCTGTTTTTT. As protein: CASTLGGYTGELFF.

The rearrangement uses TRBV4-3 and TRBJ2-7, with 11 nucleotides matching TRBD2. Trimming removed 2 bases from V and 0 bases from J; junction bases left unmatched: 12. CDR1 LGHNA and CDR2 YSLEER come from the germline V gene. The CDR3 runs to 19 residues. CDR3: CASSQQTGLADRSSYEQYF. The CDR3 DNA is TGCGCCAGCAGCCAACAGACGGGACTAGCGGATAGGAGCTCCTACGAGCAGTACTTC.

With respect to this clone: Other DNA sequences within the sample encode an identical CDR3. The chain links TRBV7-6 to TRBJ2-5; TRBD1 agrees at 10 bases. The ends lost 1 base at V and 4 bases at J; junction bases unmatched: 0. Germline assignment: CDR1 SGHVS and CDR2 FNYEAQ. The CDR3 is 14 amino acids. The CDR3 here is CASSLGQGAETQYF. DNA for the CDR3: TGTGCCAGCAGCTTAGGACAGGGGGCAGAGACCCAGTACTTC.